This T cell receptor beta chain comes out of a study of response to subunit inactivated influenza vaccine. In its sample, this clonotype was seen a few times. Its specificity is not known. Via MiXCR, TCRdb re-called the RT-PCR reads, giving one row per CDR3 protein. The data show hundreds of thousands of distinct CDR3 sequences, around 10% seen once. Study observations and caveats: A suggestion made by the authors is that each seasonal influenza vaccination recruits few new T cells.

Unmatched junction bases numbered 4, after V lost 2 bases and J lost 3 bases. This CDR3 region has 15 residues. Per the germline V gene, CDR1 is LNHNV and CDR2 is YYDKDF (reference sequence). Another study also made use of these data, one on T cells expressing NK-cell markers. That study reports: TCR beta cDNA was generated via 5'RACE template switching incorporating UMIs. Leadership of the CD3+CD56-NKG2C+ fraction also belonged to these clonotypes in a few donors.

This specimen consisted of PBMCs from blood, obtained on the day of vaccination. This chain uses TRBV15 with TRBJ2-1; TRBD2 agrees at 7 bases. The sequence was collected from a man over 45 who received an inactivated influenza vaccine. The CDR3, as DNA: TGTGCCACCAGCAGAAAGCGGGAAATCTACAATGAGCAGTTCTTC. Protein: CATSRKREIYNEQFF. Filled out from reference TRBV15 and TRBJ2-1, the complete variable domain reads DAMVIQNPRYQVTQFGKPVTLSCSQTLNHNVMYWYQQKSSQAPKLLFHYYDKDFNNEADTPDNFQSRRPNTSFCFLDIRSPGLGDTAMYLCATSRKREIYNEQFFGPGTRLTVL.